Reported below is one TCR beta chain. The data were obtained in a study of human T cells and chemical hapten exposure. Study as a whole: Mainly, slight library volume differences in the pool made TCR yields vary.

Time point reported: healthy volunteer bleed at 2 weeks. The authors' total RNA extraction used unfractionated whole blood. Germline lookup yields CDR1 MNHEY and CDR2 SMNVEV (reference sequence). The CDR3 length is 18 residues. The V gene end was trimmed by 3 bases and the J gene end by 4 bases; junction bases not matched to a gene: 12. The library labeled individual cDNA molecules by adding unique molecular identifiers to them. TCRdb fed the RACE reads into MiXCR, producing one record per CDR3 protein. The sample holds roughly 100,000 distinct CDR3 sequences, about 8.7% seen once. Sequencing was performed on whole blood. This sequence was found in a female donor in good health. Some clones in this sample may be carry-over from other donors' samples. The chain employs TRBV27 and TRBJ2-1, with 10 bases identical to TRBD2. The CDR3 region has the DNA TGTGCCAGCAGTTTCACTAGCGGGACCTCACAACTATACAATGAGCAGTTCTTC. Encoded protein: CASSFTSGTSQLYNEQFF.